This T cell receptor beta chain was captured in a study of control samples from healthy donors and cancer patients. Here immunoSEQ multiplex PCR was the method, and the copy in TCRdb shows in-frame clones only, minus some. The table lists around 180,000 clones, approximately 94% of them singletons, with 1.1% to 1.5% in the top ten. Material: blood. The source of this sequence is a young woman in good health.

Here the CDR3 DNA reads TGTGCCAGCAGCCATGAATGGGGGGCGCGGACCGGGGAGCTGTTTTTT. As protein: CASSHEWGARTGELFF. The J gene is TRBJ2-2, the V gene TRBV14; D possibly uses TRBD1 or TRBD2 (6 bases each). The length of the CDR3 is 16 residues. Trimming removed 3 bases from V and 5 bases from J, with 16 bases in between. CDR1 is SGHDN and CDR2 is FVKESK in the germline V gene.